The T cell receptor beta chain under discussion was sequenced for a study of T cells in Graves' hyperthyroidism and ophthalmopathy. Between the trimmed V and J ends, which lost 0 bases and 8 bases, there was a span of 11 bases. The CDR3 extends over 14 amino acids. CDR1 and CDR2 (germline): SGHRS, YFSETQ. The sample holds many counts of this clonotype. TCR beta CDR3 regions were amplified from RNA transcripts. In the first-round RT-PCR of the TCR CDR3, the HTBI primer set was used. From the multiplex PCR reads, TCRdb called clonotypes with MiXCR, one entry per CDR3 protein. The table records around 450,000 distinct CDR3 sequences, about 15% of them present only once. Clinicians diagnosed patients from clinical symptoms, serum thyroxine and TRAb, thyroid ultrasound and orbital computed tomography.

The rearrangement joins TRBV5-1 to TRBJ1-4; no clear D. The clonotype comes from a woman younger than 35 with Graves' hyperthyroidism. The sample comprised blood. In DNA form, the CDR3 reads TGCGCCAGCAGCTTGGGTCAGCCTCGGGAAAAACTGTTTTTT. Protein product: CASSLGQPREKLFF. The variable domain in full, with the rest retrieved from reference TRBV5-1 and TRBJ1-4, is KAGVTQTPRYLIKTRGQQVTLSCSPISGHRSVSWYQQTPGQGLQFLFEYFSETQRNKGNFPGRFSGRQFSNSRSEMNVSTLELGDSALYLCASSLGQPREKLFFGSGTQLSVL.